This is a list of T cell receptor beta chains from one sample in a study of post-analysis software for immune sequencing data. TCRdb processed the PCR reads anew with MiXCR; each CDR3 protein has one entry. Among about 160,000 distinct CDR3 sequences listed, roughly 34% were seen once. This material consisted of blood, taken after autologous hematopoietic stem cell transplantation. The receptors were sampled from a girl between 5 and 17 years old with multiple sclerosis. CDR3s include the opening cysteine and the closing phenylalanine or tryptophan. The D gene is left open where the match is weak. Size is omitted from some rows. Given values are once, few, many or a class for expanded clones.

clone_size,v_call,d_call,j_call,cdr3_aa,cdr3_nt
-,TRBV9,TRBD2,TRBJ2-3,CASSAAGTSGTDTQYF,TGTGCCAGCAGCGCTGCCGGGACTAGCGGGACCGATACGCAGTATTTT
-,TRBV6-2/TRBV6-3,-,TRBJ2-3,CASSYSTSTDTQYF,TGTGCCAGCAGTTACTCGACTAGCACAGATACGCAGTATTTT
few,TRBV5-1,-,TRBJ2-5,CASNRAPGAETQYF,TGCGCCAGCAACAGGGCCCCGGGCGCGGAGACCCAGTACTTC
-,TRBV6-6,-,TRBJ2-3,CASSDDGTPGATDTQYF,TGTGCCAGCAGCGACGACGGGACTCCGGGAGCCACAGATACGCAGTATTTT
-,TRBV20-1,TRBD2,TRBJ2-2,CSATGLVSGGELFF,TGCAGTGCCACGGGACTAGTTAGTGGCGGGGAGCTGTTTTTT
many,TRBV4-3,TRBD1,TRBJ2-7,CASSHRTGREQYF,TGCGCCAGCAGCCATCGGACAGGCCGCGAGCAGTACTTC
few,TRBV20-1,TRBD1,TRBJ1-1,CSARPRSRDRGLYFAEAFF,TGCAGTGCTAGACCTAGATCCCGGGACAGGGGACTCTACTTCGCTGAAGCTTTCTTT
once,TRBV11-2,TRBD1,TRBJ1-1,CASGPRQGLNTEAFF,TGTGCCAGCGGCCCCCGACAGGGATTGAACACTGAAGCTTTCTTT
-,TRBV24-1,TRBD1,TRBJ2-1,CATSDLPEQGADEQFF,TGTGCCACCAGTGATTTGCCCGAACAGGGGGCCGATGAGCAGTTCTTC
few,TRBV7-2,TRBD2,TRBJ2-5,CASSLAPHSVWGGPGNEQYF,TGTGCCAGCAGCTTAGCGCCCCATTCGGTGTGGGGAGGGCCTGGGAATGAGCAGTACTTC
-,TRBV5-6,-,TRBJ2-5,CASSGPGRLQTQYF,TGTGCCAGCAGCGGACCGGGACGGCTTCAGACCCAGTACTTC
few,TRBV6-5,-,TRBJ2-1,CASSYDGEDEQFF,TGTGCCAGCAGTTACGACGGGGAGGATGAGCAGTTCTTC
few,TRBV6-6,TRBD2,TRBJ2-3,CASGLGGPSTDTQYF,TGTGCCAGCGGCCTGGGAGGGCCAAGCACAGATACGCAGTATTTT
few,TRBV24-1,-,TRBJ1-5,CATPQPQHF,TGTGCCACCCCTCAGCCCCAGCATTTT
-,TRBV20-1,-,TRBJ2-3,CSAPDPGDTQYF,TGCAGTGCTCCAGACCCAGGAGATACGCAGTATTTT
-,TRBV12-3/TRBV12-4,-,TRBJ2-1,CASSYGVLGDNEQFF,TGTGCCAGCAGTTACGGGGTCTTGGGGGACAATGAGCAGTTCTTC
-,TRBV7-8,TRBD2,TRBJ2-5,CASSSNSGSQETQYF,TGTGCCAGCAGCTCGAATAGCGGGAGCCAAGAGACCCAGTACTTC
-,TRBV13,TRBD1,TRBJ1-1,CASSLEQGARTEAFF,TGTGCCAGCAGCTTAGAACAGGGGGCTCGGACTGAAGCTTTCTTT
-,TRBV12-3/TRBV12-4,TRBD2,TRBJ2-5,CASSQGLAGAETQYF,TGTGCCAGCAGCCAGGGACTAGCGGGAGCAGAGACCCAGTACTTC
-,TRBV6-6,TRBD1,TRBJ1-2,CASSYKGTGYGYTF,TGTGCCAGCAGTTACAAGGGGACAGGCTATGGCTACACCTTC
-,TRBV9,-,TRBJ1-6,CASSVAPGDKDSPLHF,TGTGCCAGCAGCGTAGCGCCAGGGGATAAGGATTCACCCCTCCACTTT
few,TRBV30,-,TRBJ1-4,CAWSVQGDEKLFF,TGTGCCTGGAGTGTACAGGGAGATGAAAAACTGTTTTTT
-,TRBV10-1,TRBD1,TRBJ1-4,CASQGTGTGGMKEKLFF,TGCGCCAGCCAAGGGACAGGGACAGGGGGGATGAAAGAAAAACTGTTTTTT
few,TRBV27,TRBD1,TRBJ2-7,CASSFSLQGALDEQYF,TGTGCCAGCAGTTTTTCACTCCAGGGGGCCTTGGACGAGCAGTACTTC
-,TRBV28,-,TRBJ1-1,CASSLRGAGTEAFF,TGTGCCAGCAGTTTGAGGGGGGCAGGCACTGAAGCTTTCTTT
few,TRBV6-4,-,TRBJ2-2,CASSEAAGELFF,TGTGCCAGCAGTGAAGCTGCCGGGGAGCTGTTTTTT
-,TRBV7-9,TRBD1,TRBJ2-7,CASSRDRDEQYF,TGTGCCAGCAGCCGGGACAGGGACGAGCAGTACTTC
few,TRBV20-1,TRBD2,TRBJ2-7,CSASIFTSGMNEQYF,TGCAGTGCCAGCATTTTTACTAGCGGGATGAACGAGCAGTACTTC
-,TRBV5-1,-,TRBJ2-2,CASSLGEDELFF,TGCGCCAGCAGCTTAGGTGAAGATGAGCTGTTTTTT
-,TRBV24-1,TRBD1,TRBJ2-3,CATTPGQNTDTQYF,TGTGCCACCACCCCGGGACAGAACACAGATACGCAGTATTTT
-,TRBV7-8,-,TRBJ2-7,CASSLGAGLYYEQYF,TGTGCCAGCAGCTTAGGGGCGGGACTCTACTACGAGCAGTACTTC
few,TRBV7-3,-,TRBJ1-1,CASSLKSGVRDEAFF,TGTGCCAGCAGCTTAAAATCGGGTGTTAGAGATGAAGCTTTCTTT
few,TRBV20-1,-,TRBJ2-7,CSASKGSYEQYF,TGCAGTGCTAGTAAGGGGTCGTACGAGCAGTACTTC
few,TRBV5-1,-,TRBJ2-3,CASSGQFTDTQYF,TGCGCCAGCAGCGGGCAGTTCACAGATACGCAGTATTTT
once,TRBV20-1,TRBD2,TRBJ2-5,CSARGVRVEQYF,TGCAGTGCCCGGGGGGTCAGGGTGGAGCAGTACTTC
-,TRBV6-1,TRBD2,TRBJ2-1,CASSERASGDDNEQFF,TGTGCCAGCAGCGAGAGGGCTAGCGGGGATGACAATGAGCAGTTCTTC
-,TRBV7-8,-,TRBJ2-1,CASSSIVGNGDEQFF,TGTGCCAGCAGCTCCATTGTAGGGAACGGGGATGAGCAGTTCTTC
few,TRBV5-5,-,TRBJ2-1,CASSTVGTYNEQFF,TGTGCCAGCAGCACAGTGGGGACCTACAATGAGCAGTTCTTC
-,TRBV5-1,-,TRBJ1-2,CASSWAGDGYTF,TGCGCCAGCAGCTGGGCGGGTGATGGCTACACCTTC
few,TRBV28,TRBD1,TRBJ2-7,CASRDRQGYYEQYF,TGTGCCAGCAGGGATCGACAGGGCTACTACGAGCAGTACTTC
few,TRBV28,-,TRBJ2-5,CASSQIRETQYF,TGTGCCAGCAGCCAGATACGGGAGACCCAGTACTTC
-,TRBV20-1,-,TRBJ2-3,CSASFEPSTDTQYF,TGCAGTGCTAGTTTCGAGCCTAGCACAGATACGCAGTATTTT
-,TRBV6-5,TRBD2,TRBJ2-5,CASSYRQGGETQYF,TGTGCCAGCAGTTACCGGCAGGGAGGGGAGACCCAGTACTTC
-,TRBV7-9,-,TRBJ1-2,CASSAKDSPYGYTF,TGTGCCAGCAGCGCTAAAGACAGCCCCTATGGCTACACCTTC
few,TRBV6-5,-,TRBJ2-2,CASRLGGLNTGELFF,TGTGCCAGCAGGCTCGGGGGACTCAACACCGGGGAGCTGTTTTTT
-,TRBV20-1,-,TRBJ2-1,CSAREARLILYNEQFF,TGCAGTGCTAGAGAAGCGCGCCTAATTCTCTACAATGAGCAGTTCTTC
-,TRBV20-1,-,TRBJ1-2,CSARPTLGDNTF,TGCAGTGCTAGGCCGACTCTAGGGGACAACACCTTC
-,TRBV7-2,TRBD1,TRBJ1-5,CASSLVGDRASQPQHF,TGTGCCAGCAGCTTAGTGGGGGACAGGGCCTCTCAACCCCAGCATTTT
few,TRBV10-3,TRBD2,TRBJ2-1,CASHWGGGVYYNEQFF,TGTGCCTCCCACTGGGGGGGGGGAGTTTACTACAATGAGCAGTTCTTC
-,TRBV12-3/TRBV12-4,-,TRBJ1-2,CASSLGDLQPLYGYTF,TGTGCCAGCAGTTTAGGGGACCTCCAGCCCTTGTATGGCTACACCTTC
-,TRBV24-1,-,TRBJ1-5,CATSDGAWRPDQPQHF,TGTGCCACCAGTGATGGGGCCTGGAGGCCCGATCAGCCCCAGCATTTT
-,TRBV6-7,TRBD2,TRBJ2-7,CASSYPMGRGPYNEQYF,TGTGCCAGCAGTTACCCGATGGGGAGGGGACCCTACAATGAGCAGTACTTC
-,TRBV20-1,-,TRBJ2-3,CSASRPSGLTDTQYF,TGCAGTGCTAGTCGCCCCAGCGGGCTCACAGATACGCAGTATTTT